Below are 15 T cell receptor beta chains sequenced from a single sample in a study of cytomegalovirus exposure and HLA in healthy donors. Primers included in the PCR were 60 Vbeta and 13 Jbeta primers. Some clones are missing from TCRdb's copy, which holds only in-frame ones; the method was immunoSEQ multiplex PCR. The sample shows some 150,000 clones, around three quarters of them seen only once. Sequencing was carried out using PBMCs. Every receptor here comes from a man under 40 in good health and CMV-seropositive.

The chain joins TRBV5-1 to TRBJ2-2, with 7 bases matching TRBD1. V was clipped by 0 bases and J by 4 bases; unmatched bases: 3. From germline, CDR1 is SGHRS and CDR2 YFSETQ. The CDR3 contains 15 residues. In DNA, the CDR3 is TGCGCCAGCAGCTTGGACGAGGGGGCCACCGGGGAGCTGTTTTTT. Its translation: CASSLDEGATGELFF.

The V and J genes are TRBV5-1 and TRBJ2-2, with 8 bases that match TRBD1. The V segment lost 5 bases and the J segment 0 bases; nucleotides outside the gene matches: 0. There are 14 residues in the CDR3. The germline gives CDR1 SGHRS, CDR2 YFSETQ. CDR3 residues: CASRGQANTGELFF. DNA for the CDR3: TGCGCCAGCAGGGGACAGGCGAACACCGGGGAGCTGTTTTTT.

V gene TRBV27 combines with J gene TRBJ2-7, with TRBD2 as a possible D gene (6 bases). The length of the CDR3 is 12 residues. The germline gives CDR1 MNHEY, CDR2 SMNVEV (reference sequence). V shed 8 bases and J shed 0 bases, with 8 bases lying between them. The CDR3 is CASRGSSYEQYF. The CDR3 bases are TGTGCCAGCCGGGGGAGCTCCTACGAGCAGTACTTC.

The chain employs TRBV6-6 and TRBJ2-7; D unresolved. Germline V CDR1 and CDR2: MNHNY, SVGAGI (reference sequence). The CDR3 is made up of 15 amino acids. V lost 6 bases and J 0 bases, leaving 15 bases between the germline ends. The CDR3 region has the DNA TGTGCCAGCAGCCCCCCCAAGTCTATCTCCTACGAGCAGTACTTC. Its translation: CASSPPKSISYEQYF.

V usage is TRBV5-1 and J usage is TRBJ2-1; D not certain. This CDR3 is built from 14 residues. The germline V gene encodes CDR1 SGHRS and CDR2 YFSETQ. The V end lost 4 bases, the J end lost 7 bases, and 15 bases lay between the germline ends. The CDR3 bases are TGCGCCAGCAGCCCCACGCTCCCGAGGAATGAGCAGTTCTTC. Protein: CASSPTLPRNEQFF.

The V and J genes are TRBV6-5 and TRBJ1-1, with D unclear. The CDR3 loop spans 11 amino acids. The germline V and J ends were trimmed by 11 bases and 1 base, with 8 bases remaining between them. The germline V gene has CDR1 MNHEY and CDR2 SVGAGI. The CDR3 protein is CAGEWNTEAFF. CDR3 bases: TGTGCCGGGGAGTGGAACACTGAAGCTTTCTTT.

The chain couples TRBV7-2 to TRBJ2-7; maybe TRBD1 (6 bases). The V end lost 1 base, the J end lost 1 base, and 11 bases lay between the germline ends. This CDR3 comprises 15 residues. Germline V gene sequence: CDR1 SGHTA, CDR2 FQGNSA. CDR3 DNA: TGTGCCAGCAGCTTAGTCCAGGGGTCGTCCTACGAGCAGTACTTC. Translated: CASSLVQGSSYEQYF.

This clone has just a few counts. The chain carries TRBV5-1 and TRBJ2-5, with D perhaps matching TRBD2 (5 bases). CDR1 is SGHRS, CDR2 YFSETQ, per germline. This CDR3 region has 14 residues. Trimming removed 0 bases at V and 4 bases at J, with 10 bases between. The DNA of the CDR3 is TGCGCCAGCAGCTTGGTTCCTGAGGGAGAGACCCAGTACTTC. Its translation: CASSLVPEGETQYF.

The V call is TRBV7-2, the J call TRBJ2-3; a weak D match, TRBD1 (5 bases). The CDR3 extends over 12 amino acids. Trimming removed 5 bases from V and 7 bases from J, with 10 bases in between. CDR1 and CDR2 (germline): SGHTA, FQGNSA. The CDR3 nucleotides read TGTGCCAGCAGCGAAAGGGGCAATACGCAGTATTTT. Translation: CASSERGNTQYF.

The chain joins TRBV19 to TRBJ2-3; 9 bases are a match to TRBD1. V gave up 3 bases and J gave up 5 bases; unmatched junction bases: 15. Per the germline V gene, CDR1 is LNHDA and CDR2 is SQIVND (reference sequence). The CDR3 runs to 18 residues. CDR3 nucleotides: TGTGCCAGTAGTATCCTTACGCTAAACAGGGGGCCACGAGATACGCAGTATTTT. This gives the protein CASSILTLNRGPRDTQYF.

This chain links TRBV25-1 with TRBJ2-7, with D maybe TRBD1 (5 bases). The V and J ends lost 3 bases and 4 bases respectively, with 10 bases between them. Germline CDR1 and CDR2: MGHDK and SYGVNS. The CDR3 has 13 amino acids. CDR3 coding DNA: TGTGCCAGCAGTGACTCCAGGGTGTACGAGCAGTACTTC. Its protein product is CASSDSRVYEQYF.

This chain links TRBV7-8 with TRBJ2-2, with 7 bases aligning to TRBD1. Germline V CDR1 and CDR2: SGHVS, FQNEAQ. With V trimmed by 0 bases and J by 4 bases, 2 bases remained unmatched. This CDR3 has 15 amino acids. Here the CDR3 DNA reads TGTGCCAGCAGCTTAGCATACAGGGGCACCGGGGAGCTGTTTTTT. It is translated as CASSLAYRGTGELFF.

J is TRBJ1-2 and V is TRBV6-1; 9 bases line up with TRBD1. Trimming removed 7 bases from V and 4 bases from J; junction bases left unmatched: 7. This CDR3 has 14 amino acids. From germline, CDR1 is MNHNS and CDR2 SASEGT. CDR3 in DNA: TGTGCCAGCATCTCGGGACAGGGCGGCTATGGCTACACCTTC. This translates into CASISGQGGYGYTF.

This clone was observed a handful of times. The rearrangement joins TRBV5-7 to TRBJ2-1, with TRBD1 as a possible D gene (5 bases). TRBV5-7 falls under the ORF class, with uncertain function. There are 16 residues in the CDR3. The V gene lost 2 bases and the J gene lost 0 bases, with 12 bases spanning the gap. The CDR3 sequence is CASSFQGRSSYNEQFF. Written as DNA, the CDR3 is TGTGCCAGCAGCTTCCAGGGTAGAAGCTCCTACAATGAGCAGTTCTTC.

The chain combines TRBV6-1 with TRBJ2-5, with D tentatively TRBD2 (5 bases). The germline CDR1 and CDR2 sequences are MNHNS and SASEGT. This CDR3 spans 13 amino acids. Deletions cut 0 bases from V and 9 bases from J, with 11 bases between. CDR3 protein: CASSEAGERPQYF. The CDR3 DNA sequence: TGTGCCAGCAGTGAAGCTGGGGAGAGGCCCCAGTACTTC.